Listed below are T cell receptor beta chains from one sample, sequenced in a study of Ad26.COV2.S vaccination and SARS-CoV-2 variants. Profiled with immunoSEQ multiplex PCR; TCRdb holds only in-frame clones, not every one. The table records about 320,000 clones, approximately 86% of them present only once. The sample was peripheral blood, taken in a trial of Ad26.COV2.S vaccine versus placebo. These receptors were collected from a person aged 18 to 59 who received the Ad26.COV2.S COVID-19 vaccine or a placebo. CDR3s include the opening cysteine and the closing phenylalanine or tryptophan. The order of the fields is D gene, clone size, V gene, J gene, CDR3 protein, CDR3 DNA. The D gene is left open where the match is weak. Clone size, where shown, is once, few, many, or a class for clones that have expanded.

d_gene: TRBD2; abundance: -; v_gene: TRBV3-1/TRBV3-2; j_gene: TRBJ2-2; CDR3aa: CASSPRKGTSGGNTGELFF; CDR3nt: TGTGCCAGCAGCCCGAGAAAGGGGACTAGCGGGGGGAACACCGGGGAGCTGTTTTTT
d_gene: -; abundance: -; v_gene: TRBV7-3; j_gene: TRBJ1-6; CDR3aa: CASSATGSHNSPLHF; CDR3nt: TGTGCCAGCAGCGCAACCGGGAGCCATAATTCACCCCTCCACTTT
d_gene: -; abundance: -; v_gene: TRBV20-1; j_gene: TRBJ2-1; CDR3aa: CSASLRQYNEQFF; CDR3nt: TGCAGTGCTAGTCTGCGGCAGTACAATGAGCAGTTCTTC
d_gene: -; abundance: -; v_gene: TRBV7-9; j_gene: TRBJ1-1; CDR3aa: CASTPGQLNTEAFF; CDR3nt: TGTGCCAGCACCCCGGGACAATTGAACACTGAAGCTTTCTTT
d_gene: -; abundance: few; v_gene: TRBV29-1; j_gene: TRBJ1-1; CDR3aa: CSVEDRLGGVGTEAFF; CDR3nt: TGCAGCGTTGAAGATAGGCTGGGCGGGGTGGGTACTGAAGCTTTCTTT
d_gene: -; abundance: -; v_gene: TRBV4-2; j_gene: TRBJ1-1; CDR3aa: CASSQKWAENTEAFF; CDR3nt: TGTGCCAGCAGCCAGAAGTGGGCAGAGAACACTGAAGCTTTCTTT
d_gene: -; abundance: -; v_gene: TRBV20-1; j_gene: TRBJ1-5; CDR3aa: CSASGGRGNNQPQHF; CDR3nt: TGCAGTGCTAGTGGAGGGAGGGGAAACAATCAGCCCCAGCATTTT
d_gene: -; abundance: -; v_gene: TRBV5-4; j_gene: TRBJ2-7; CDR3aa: CASSFGRDASYEQYF; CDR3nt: TGTGCCAGCAGCTTTGGCCGGGACGCGTCCTACGAGCAGTACTTC
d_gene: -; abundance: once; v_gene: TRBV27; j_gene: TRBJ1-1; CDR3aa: CASSLFPGGDTEAFF; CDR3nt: TGTGCCAGCAGTTTATTCCCGGGGGGTGACACTGAAGCTTTCTTT
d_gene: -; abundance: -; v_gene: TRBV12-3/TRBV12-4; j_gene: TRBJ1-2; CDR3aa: CASSLNGGQGLF; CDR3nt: TGTGCCAGCAGTTTGAATGGGGGCCAGGGACTGTTC
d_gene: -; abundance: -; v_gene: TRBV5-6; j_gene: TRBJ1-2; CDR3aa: CASSPYRRVVGGYTF; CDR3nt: TGTGCCAGCAGCCCTTACCGTAGGGTCGTTGGGGGCTACACCTTC
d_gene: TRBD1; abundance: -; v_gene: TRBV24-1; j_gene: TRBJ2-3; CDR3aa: CATNPGQGRTDTQYF; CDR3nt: TGTGCCACCAACCCGGGACAGGGTAGGACAGATACGCAGTATTTT
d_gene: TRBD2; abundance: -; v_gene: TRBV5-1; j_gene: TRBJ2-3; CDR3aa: CATATSGGTDTQYF; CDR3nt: TGCGCCACTGCGACTAGCGGGGGCACAGATACGCAGTATTTT
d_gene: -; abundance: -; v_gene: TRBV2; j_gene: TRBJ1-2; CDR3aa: CASSGESYGYTF; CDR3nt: TGTGCCAGCAGTGGCGAAAGCTATGGCTACACCTTC
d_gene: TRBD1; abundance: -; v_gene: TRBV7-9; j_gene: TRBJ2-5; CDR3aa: CASSRFGTGEGETQYF; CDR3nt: TGTGCCAGCAGCCGATTCGGGACAGGGGAAGGGGAGACCCAGTACTTC
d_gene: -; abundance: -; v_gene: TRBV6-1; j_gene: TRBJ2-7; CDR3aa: CASSEALTAPYVEQYF; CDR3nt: TGTGCCAGCAGTGAAGCCTTGACAGCGCCCTACGTTGAGCAGTACTTC
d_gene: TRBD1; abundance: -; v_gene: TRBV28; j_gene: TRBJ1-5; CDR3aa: CASTIASGTGGIQPQHF; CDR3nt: TGTGCCAGCACTATCGCCTCCGGGACAGGGGGAATTCAGCCCCAGCATTTT
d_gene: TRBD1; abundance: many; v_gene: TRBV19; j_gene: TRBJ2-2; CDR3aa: CASSRDRASNTGELFF; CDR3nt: TGTGCCAGTAGCCGGGACAGGGCCTCGAACACCGGGGAGCTGTTTTTT
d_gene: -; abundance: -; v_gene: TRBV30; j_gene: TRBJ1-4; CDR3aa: CAWSGNEKLFF; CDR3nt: TGTGCCTGGAGTGGAAATGAAAAACTGTTTTTT
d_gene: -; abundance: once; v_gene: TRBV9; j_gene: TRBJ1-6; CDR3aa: CASSVGIGGPSSYNSPLHF; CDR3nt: TGTGCCAGCAGCGTAGGAATTGGGGGTCCCAGCTCCTATAATTCACCCCTCCACTTT
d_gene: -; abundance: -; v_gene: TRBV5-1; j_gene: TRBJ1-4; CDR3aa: CASSPRVRTNEKLFF; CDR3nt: TGCGCCAGCAGCCCCCGAGTCCGGACTAATGAAAAACTGTTTTTT
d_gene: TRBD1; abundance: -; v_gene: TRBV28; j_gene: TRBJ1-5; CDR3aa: CASRTGFFLGTKTNQPQHF; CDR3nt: TGTGCCAGCAGGACAGGGTTTTTTTTAGGGACAAAAACAAATCAGCCCCAGCATTTT
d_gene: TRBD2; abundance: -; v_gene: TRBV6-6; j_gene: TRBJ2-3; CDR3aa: CASRLAGATDTQYF; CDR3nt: TGTGCCAGCAGACTAGCGGGGGCCACAGATACGCAGTATTTT
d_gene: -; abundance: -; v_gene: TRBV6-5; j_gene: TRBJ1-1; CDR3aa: CASKRLNTEAFF; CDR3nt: TGTGCCAGCAAACGTTTGAACACTGAAGCTTTCTTT
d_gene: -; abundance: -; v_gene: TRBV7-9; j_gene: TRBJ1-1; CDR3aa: CASSYRDWGTEAFF; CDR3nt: TGTGCCAGCAGCTACCGGGACTGGGGCACTGAAGCTTTCTTT
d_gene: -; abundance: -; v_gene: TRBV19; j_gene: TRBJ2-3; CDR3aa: CASTPGGDRYTDTQYF; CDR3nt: TGTGCCAGTACTCCGGGGGGGGACAGATACACAGATACGCAGTATTTT
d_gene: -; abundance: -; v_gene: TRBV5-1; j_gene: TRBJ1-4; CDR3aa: CASSLEYSFNEKLFF; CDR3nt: TGCGCCAGCAGCTTGGAGTACAGCTTTAATGAAAAACTGTTTTTT
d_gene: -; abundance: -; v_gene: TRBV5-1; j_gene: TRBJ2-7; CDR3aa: CASSPYRDSYEQYF; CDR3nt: TGCGCCAGCAGCCCATACAGGGATTCCTACGAGCAGTACTTC
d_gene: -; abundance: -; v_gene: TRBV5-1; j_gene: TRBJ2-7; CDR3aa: CASSPDGGASYEQYF; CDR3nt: TGCGCCAGCAGCCCGGATGGGGGGGCCTCCTACGAGCAGTACTTC
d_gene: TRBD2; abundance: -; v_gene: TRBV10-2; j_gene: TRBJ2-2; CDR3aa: CASRVAGTNTGELFF; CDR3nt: TGCGCCAGCAGGGTAGCGGGGACGAACACCGGGGAGCTGTTTTTT
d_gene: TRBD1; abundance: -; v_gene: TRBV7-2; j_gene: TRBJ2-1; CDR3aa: CASSLVGTGNNEQFF; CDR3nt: TGTGCCAGCAGCTTAGTGGGGACAGGGAACAATGAGCAGTTCTTC
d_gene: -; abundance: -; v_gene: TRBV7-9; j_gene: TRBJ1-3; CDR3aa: CASSDRGVDSGNTIYF; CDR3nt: TGTGCCAGCAGTGACCGGGGGGTTGACTCTGGAAACACCATATATTTT
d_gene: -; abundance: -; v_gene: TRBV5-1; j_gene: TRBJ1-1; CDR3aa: CASYQQYMNTEAFF; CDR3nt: TGCGCCAGCTATCAACAGTATATGAACACTGAAGCTTTCTTT
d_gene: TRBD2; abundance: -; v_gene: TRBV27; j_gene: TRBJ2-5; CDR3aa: CASSLRGLAGAQTQYF; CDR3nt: TGTGCCAGCAGTTTACGGGGACTAGCGGGGGCTCAGACCCAGTACTTC
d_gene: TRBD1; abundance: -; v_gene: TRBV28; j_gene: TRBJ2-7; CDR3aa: CASSPPGQVGEYF; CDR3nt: TGTGCCAGCAGTCCCCCGGGACAGGTGGGCGAGTACTTC
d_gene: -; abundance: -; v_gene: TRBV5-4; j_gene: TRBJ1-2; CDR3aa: CASSSDLYGYTF; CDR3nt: TGTGCCAGCAGCTCGGATCTCTATGGCTACACCTTC
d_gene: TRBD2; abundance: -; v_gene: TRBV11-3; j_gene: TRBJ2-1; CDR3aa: CASSSLSGVNSYNEQFF; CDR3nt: TGTGCCAGCAGCTCGCTTAGCGGGGTCAACTCCTACAATGAGCAGTTCTTC
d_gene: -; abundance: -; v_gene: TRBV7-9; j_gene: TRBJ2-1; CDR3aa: CASSLGPRDEQFF; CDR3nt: TGTGCCAGCAGCTTGGGCCCGCGGGATGAGCAGTTCTTC
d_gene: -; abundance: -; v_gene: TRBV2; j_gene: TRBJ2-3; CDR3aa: CASRIAPSTDTQYF; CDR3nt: TGTGCCAGCCGTATCGCCCCCTCCACAGATACGCAGTATTTT
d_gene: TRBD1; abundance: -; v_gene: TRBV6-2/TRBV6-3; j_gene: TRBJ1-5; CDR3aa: CASSGGQGAVRRNQPQHF; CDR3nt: TGTGCCAGCAGCGGAGGACAGGGGGCGGTAAGACGCAATCAGCCCCAGCATTTT
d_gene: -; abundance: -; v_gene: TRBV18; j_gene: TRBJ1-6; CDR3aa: CASSPRQSNSPLHF; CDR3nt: TGTGCCAGCTCACCAAGACAATCGAATTCACCCCTCCACTTT
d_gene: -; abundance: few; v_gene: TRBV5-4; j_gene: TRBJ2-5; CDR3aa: CASTRGGQETQYF; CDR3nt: TGTGCCAGCACACGAGGGGGCCAAGAGACCCAGTACTTC
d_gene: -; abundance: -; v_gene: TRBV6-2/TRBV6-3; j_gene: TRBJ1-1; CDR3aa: CASSLQVNTEAFF; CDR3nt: TGTGCCAGCAGTTTACAGGTGAACACTGAAGCTTTCTTT
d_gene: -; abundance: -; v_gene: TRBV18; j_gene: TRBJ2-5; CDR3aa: CASSPPPGRETQYF; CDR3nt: TGTGCCAGCTCCCCCCCACCTGGAAGGGAGACCCAGTACTTC
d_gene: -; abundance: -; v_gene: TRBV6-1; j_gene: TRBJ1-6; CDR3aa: CASSERSYAGNSPLHF; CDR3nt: TGTGCCAGCAGTGAAAGGTCCTACGCGGGAAACTCACCCCTCCACTTT
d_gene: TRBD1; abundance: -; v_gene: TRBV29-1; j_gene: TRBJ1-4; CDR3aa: CSVQGQGATNEKLFF; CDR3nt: TGCAGCGTACAGGGACAGGGGGCAACTAATGAAAAACTGTTTTTT
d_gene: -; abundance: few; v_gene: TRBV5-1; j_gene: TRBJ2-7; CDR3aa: CASSFLGEQYF; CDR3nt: TGCGCCAGCAGCTTCCTGGGTGAGCAGTACTTC
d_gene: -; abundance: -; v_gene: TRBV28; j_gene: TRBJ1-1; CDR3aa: CASRYSRLNTEAFF; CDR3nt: TGTGCCAGCAGATATTCTCGACTGAACACTGAAGCTTTCTTT
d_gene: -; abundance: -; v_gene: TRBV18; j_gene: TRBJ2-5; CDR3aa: CASSTGPYQETQYF; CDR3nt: TGTGCCAGCTCTACGGGCCCGTACCAAGAGACCCAGTACTTC
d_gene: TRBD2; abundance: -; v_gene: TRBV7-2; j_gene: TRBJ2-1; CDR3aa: CASSSVVTSGPNNEQFF; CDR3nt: TGTGCCAGCAGCTCTGTTGTGACTAGCGGCCCAAACAATGAGCAGTTCTTC
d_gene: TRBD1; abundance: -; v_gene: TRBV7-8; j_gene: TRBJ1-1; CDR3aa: CASSLEGQGINTEAFF; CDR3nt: TGTGCCAGCAGCTTAGAGGGACAGGGAATCAACACTGAAGCTTTCTTT
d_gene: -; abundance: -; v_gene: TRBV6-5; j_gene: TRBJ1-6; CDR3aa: CASSSYYNSPLHF; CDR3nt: TGTGCCAGCTCCAGTTACTATAATTCACCCCTCCACTTT
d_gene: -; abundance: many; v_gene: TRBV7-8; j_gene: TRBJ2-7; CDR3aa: CASSGTATYEQYF; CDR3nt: TGTGCCAGCAGTGGGACGGCTACCTACGAGCAGTACTTC
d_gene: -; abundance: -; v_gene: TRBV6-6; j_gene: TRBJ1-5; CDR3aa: CASSPSYSSNQPQHF; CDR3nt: TGTGCCAGCAGCCCGTCGTACTCTAGCAATCAGCCCCAGCATTTT
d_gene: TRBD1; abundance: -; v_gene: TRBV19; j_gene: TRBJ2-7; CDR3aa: CASSIGTGPYEQYF; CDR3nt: TGTGCCAGTAGTATTGGGACAGGTCCCTACGAGCAGTACTTC
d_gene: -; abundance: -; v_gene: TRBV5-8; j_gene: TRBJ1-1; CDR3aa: CASSLQGEGTEAFF; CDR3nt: TGTGCCAGCAGCTTACAGGGAGAGGGCACTGAAGCTTTCTTT
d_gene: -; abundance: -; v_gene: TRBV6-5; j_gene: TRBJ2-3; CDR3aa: CASFRDWAGTDTQYF; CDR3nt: TGTGCCAGCTTTCGTGACTGGGCAGGCACAGATACGCAGTATTTT
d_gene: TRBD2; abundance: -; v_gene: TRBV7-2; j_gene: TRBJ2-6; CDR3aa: CASSLGGSGANVLTF; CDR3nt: TGTGCCAGCAGCCTGGGGGGGTCTGGGGCCAACGTCCTGACTTTC
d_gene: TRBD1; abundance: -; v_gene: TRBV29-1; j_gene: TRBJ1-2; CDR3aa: CSVDGWDSNNGYTF; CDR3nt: TGCAGCGTTGACGGTTGGGACAGCAACAATGGCTACACCTTC
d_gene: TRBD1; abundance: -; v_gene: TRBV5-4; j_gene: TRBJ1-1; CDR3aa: CASSSRGLTEAFF; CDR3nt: TGTGCCAGCAGCTCCAGGGGGTTGACTGAAGCTTTCTTT